These 20 T cell receptor beta chains were all obtained from the same sample, sequenced in a study of blood T cell repertoires in COVID-19. Measured with immunoSEQ multiplex PCR; TCRdb has only the in-frame clones, and not every one. The table shows roughly 10,000 clones, with approximately 79% occurring only once. The sample was peripheral blood. The receptors stem from a man aged 70 or older with active COVID-19.

The chain employs TRBV19 and TRBJ1-4; 9 bases are a match to TRBD1. The germline gives CDR1 LNHDA, CDR2 SQIVND (reference sequence). V dropped 3 bases and J dropped 8; count of bases not matched to a gene: 13. The CDR3 is 17 amino acids. The CDR3 here is CASSIHGTGGPREKLFF. The CDR3, as DNA: TGTGCCAGTAGTATTCATGGTACAGGGGGCCCTCGGGAAAAACTGTTTTTT. Full variable domain (missing parts from reference TRBV19 and TRBJ1-4): DGGITQSPKYLFRKEGQNVTLSCEQNLNHDAMYWYRQDPGQGLRLIYYSQIVNDFQKGDIAEGYSVSREKKESFPLTVTSAQKNPTAFYLCASSIHGTGGPREKLFFGSGTQLSVL.

The chain is built from TRBV18 and TRBJ2-3, with D maybe TRBD1 (5 bases). The CDR3 sequence is 15 residues long. Between the trimmed V and J ends, which lost 6 bases and 0 bases, there was a span of 13 bases. Germline loops: CDR1 KGHSH, CDR2 LQKENI. CDR3 nucleotides: TGTGCCAGCTCTGACTGGGGCAGCAGCACAGATACGCAGTATTTT. Residues: CASSDWGSSTDTQYF.

The V gene is TRBV6-2 or TRBV6-3, the J gene TRBJ2-4; 9 nucleotides align to TRBD1. V lost 0 bases to trimming and J lost 6 bases; unmatched junction nucleotides: 6. CDR3 length: 16 amino acids. Germline loops: CDR1 MNHEY, CDR2 SVGEGT. The CDR3: CASSYSPDRGLNIQYF. The CDR3 nucleotides are TGTGCCAGCAGTTACTCGCCGGACAGGGGCCTAAACATTCAGTACTTC.

This clone appeared once. The V gene is TRBV11-2, the J gene TRBJ2-7, with 9 bases fitting TRBD1. Trimming cost V 4 bases and J 6 bases; bases outside gene matches: 7. This CDR3 has 14 residues. The germline gives CDR1 SGHAT, CDR2 FQNNGV. CDR3 protein: CASSSGQGSIEQYF. In nucleotides, the CDR3 is TGTGCCAGCAGCTCCGGACAGGGGTCGATCGAGCAGTACTTC.

CDR3 protein: CASKGATSGGNEQFF. The CDR3 DNA reads TGTGCCAGTAAGGGAGCGACTAGCGGGGGCAATGAGCAGTTCTTC. The chain is built from TRBV19 and TRBJ2-1, with 12 bases matching TRBD2. Trimming cost V 7 bases and J 6 bases; bases outside gene matches: 7. The V gene's germline CDR1 is LNHDA and CDR2 SQIVND (reference sequence). The CDR3 contains 15 residues.

This chain uses TRBV24-1 with TRBJ1-4; tentative D call: TRBD1 (6 bases). Germline-derived CDR1 and CDR2 are KGHDR and SFDVKD. The V end lost 4 bases, the J end lost 11 bases, and 16 bases lay between the germline ends. The CDR3 has 14 amino acids. For the CDR3, the DNA is TGTGCCACCAGTGACTCGGCGAGGGGGGGGAAACTGTTTTTT. Its protein product is CATSDSARGGKLFF.

The chain recombines TRBV3-1 (or the pseudogene TRBV3-2) with TRBJ2-5, with 14 bases that match TRBD2. CDR3 length: 16 residues. The ends lost 4 bases at V and 5 bases at J; junction bases unmatched: 6. From germline, CDR1 is LGHDT and CDR2 YNNKEL (reference sequence). CDR3 bases: TGTGCCAGCAGCCCGCGGACTAGCGGGGGGAAGGAGACCCAGTACTTC. Translating gives CASSPRTSGGKETQYF.

This sequence joins TRBV7-8 and TRBJ1-1; D gene unclear. The CDR3 loop spans 16 amino acids. The V gene lost 1 base and the J gene lost 1 base, with 13 bases spanning the gap. Germline CDR1 reads SGHVS; CDR2 reads FQNEAQ. The CDR3 DNA reads as TGTGCCAGCAGCTTAGACGTTCGACATCAGAACACTGAAGCTTTCTTT. Residues: CASSLDVRHQNTEAFF.

The chain recombines TRBV3-1 (or the pseudogene TRBV3-2) with TRBJ2-7, with D perhaps TRBD1 (6 bases). The CDR3 runs 15 residues. Deletions cut 0 bases from V and 2 bases from J, with 11 bases between. Germline-derived CDR1 and CDR2 are LGHDT and YNNKEL (reference sequence). CDR3 region: CASSQDYTGTYEQYF. CDR3 DNA: TGTGCCAGCAGCCAAGATTATACAGGGACCTACGAGCAGTACTTC.

To note about this clone: A junction end diverges from the germline sequence, so it may reflect a read error. This chain links TRBV5-4 with TRBJ1-2; possibly TRBD1 for D (6 bases). The CDR3 has 17 residues. Germline CDR1 is SGHNT and CDR2 is YYREEE (reference sequence). The CDR3 region is CASSLAYRERTSWVRVF. The CDR3 DNA reads as TGTGCCAGCAGCTTGGCTTACAGGGAAAGAACGTCGTGGGTGAGGGTCTTC.

This clone was counted a few times. V and J are TRBV25-1 and TRBJ1-4; D gene uncertain. CDR3 length equals 15 residues. Germline loops: CDR1 MGHDK, CDR2 SYGVNS. Trimming shortened V by 10 bases and J by 4 bases, and 19 bases separated the two germline ends. The CDR3 protein is CATRSGSSLNEKLFF. The CDR3 nucleotides read TGTGCCACCCGGTCTGGGAGTTCACTTAATGAAAAACTGTTTTTT.

V gene TRBV7-2 combines with J gene TRBJ2-3, with a possible D match to TRBD2 (7 bases). This CDR3 spans 16 amino acids. Trimming removed 5 bases at V and 2 bases at J, with 17 bases between. CDR1 is SGHTA and CDR2 is FQGNSA in the germline V gene. The CDR3 DNA reads TGTGCCAGCAGCCCGAGGGGGGGGGCCCTCACAGATACGCAGTATTTT. It is translated as CASSPRGGALTDTQYF.

Only one count was recorded for this clone. The J gene is TRBJ1-5, the V gene TRBV6-6; D is unresolved. V shed 5 bases and J shed 0 bases, with 17 bases lying between them. This CDR3 is built from 17 residues. The germline gives CDR1 MNHNY, CDR2 SVGAGI (reference sequence). The CDR3 coding sequence is TGTGCCAGCAGTCACAGAGATGGTGTGTATAGCAATCAGCCCCAGCATTTT. This sequence encodes CASSHRDGVYSNQPQHF.

V is TRBV7-2 and J is TRBJ1-5; possibly TRBD1 for D (6 bases). Germline CDR1 SGHTA, CDR2 FQGNSA. This CDR3 has 16 amino acids. Trimming stripped 1 base from V and 1 base from J, with 11 bases between. CDR3 in DNA: TGTGCCAGCAGCTTAGGATTAGACAGGAGCAATCAGCCCCAGCATTTT. Encoded protein: CASSLGLDRSNQPQHF.

The gene calls are TRBV21-1 and TRBJ1-1. TRBV21-1 is marked as a pseudogene. The CDR3 spans 18 residues. CDR3 nucleotides: TGTGCCAGCAGCAAAGTAGGAGGGGGCGGGAGGGATCGCACTGAAGCTTTCTTT. Amino acid sequence: CASSKVGGGGRDRTEAFF.

This chain links TRBV6-6 with TRBJ1-2, with 9 bases fitting TRBD1. Germline assignment: CDR1 MNHNY and CDR2 SVGAGI (reference sequence). The CDR3 sequence is 16 residues long. The J segment lost 4 bases and the V segment lost 0 bases, leaving 6 bases of the junction unmatched. The CDR3 is CASSYSGTGGSYGYTF. DNA for the CDR3: TGTGCCAGCAGTTACTCAGGTACAGGGGGCAGCTATGGCTACACCTTC.

The CDR3 sequence is CASKQSNTGELFF. CDR3 in DNA: TGCGCCAGCAAACAGTCGAACACCGGGGAGCTGTTTTTT. The chain has TRBV10-2 and TRBJ2-2; the D is unclear. The CDR3 consists of 13 residues. V was clipped by 7 bases and J by 0 bases, with 6 bases between them. Germline loops: CDR1 WSHSY, CDR2 SAAADI.

The chain joins TRBV18 to TRBJ2-5; 11 bases fit TRBD2. The CDR3 extends over 14 amino acids. Germline CDR1 and CDR2: KGHSH and LQKENI. V lost 1 base and J lost 5; bases outside the gene matches: 0. This CDR3 is CASSPRLAGETQYF. The CDR3 DNA follows: TGTGCCAGCTCACCACGACTAGCGGGGGAGACCCAGTACTTC. The full variable domain, completed using reference TRBV18 and TRBJ2-5, is NAGVMQNPRHLVRRRGQEARLRCSPMKGHSHVYWYRQLPEEGLKFMVYLQKENIIDESGMPKERFSAEFPKEGPSILRIQQVVRGDSAAYFCASSPRLAGETQYFGPGTRLLVL.

This clone was seen a single time. The V call is TRBV11-2, the J call TRBJ2-7, with TRBD2 matching over 10 bases. Trimming took 5 bases from V and 2 from J; bases not matched to a gene: 6. In germline, CDR1 is SGHAT, CDR2 FQNNGV. The CDR3 totals 15 residues. Written as DNA, the CDR3 is TGTGCCAGCAGCGCGAGCGGGGGGGCCCCCTACGAGCAGTACTTC. Its protein product is CASSASGGAPYEQYF.

V and J are TRBV25-1 and TRBJ2-7; TRBD2 might be the D (6 bases). This CDR3 region has 12 residues. V gave up 9 bases and J gave up 5 bases, with 14 bases separating them. The germline V gene encodes CDR1 MGHDK and CDR2 SYGVNS. This CDR3 is CASGGTGDEQYF. The CDR3 DNA reads as TGTGCCAGTGGGGGGACTGGAGACGAGCAGTACTTC.